Below are 30 T cell receptor beta chains sequenced from a single sample in a study of identifying expanded T cells in peripheral blood. The repertoire was sequenced with immunoSEQ multiplex PCR; TCRdb's copy has only in-frame clones and lacks some. Among around 82,000 clones listed, less than 90% were seen once. The sample consisted of blood. All receptors come from a person aged 18 to 75 in good health.

The V and J genes are TRBV7-3 and TRBJ2-1, with 11 bases aligning to TRBD2. This CDR3 contains 15 residues. CDR1 and CDR2 (germline): SGHTA, FQGTGA. The trim removed 2 bases at V and 8 bases at J, leaving 5 bases unmatched. CDR3 in amino acids: CASSLRLAGGHEQFF. The CDR3 DNA sequence: TGTGCCAGCAGCTTACGCCTAGCGGGAGGCCATGAGCAGTTCTTC. Filled out from reference TRBV7-3 and TRBJ2-1, the complete variable domain reads GAGVSQTPSNKVTEKGKYVELRCDPISGHTALYWYRQSLGQGPEFLIYFQGTGAADDSGLPNDRFFAVRPEGSVSTLKIQRTERGDSAVYLCASSLRLAGGHEQFFGPGTRLTVL.

The chain uses TRBV28 and TRBJ2-1; the D gene is possibly TRBD2 (5 bases). The V end lost 6 bases, the J end lost 8 bases, and 17 bases lay between the germline ends. CDR1 and CDR2 (germline): MDHEN, SYDVKM. The CDR3 has 14 amino acids. Here the CDR3 DNA reads TGTGCCAGCAGGGGCAGCGGTGTCTGGCATGAGCAGTTCTTC. Translation: CASRGSGVWHEQFF.

V gene TRBV19 combines with J gene TRBJ1-2; perhaps TRBD1 as D (5 bases). Trimming left V 9 bases short and J 6 bases short, with 20 bases between. The CDR3 is made up of 14 amino acids. Per germline, CDR1 LNHDA and CDR2 SQIVND (reference sequence). This CDR3 reads CASKSGGMTNGYTF. CDR3 nucleotides: TGTGCCAGCAAAAGTGGGGGGATGACGAATGGCTACACCTTC.

The rearrangement links TRBV30 to TRBJ1-5; D perhaps matches TRBD1 (6 bases). There are 13 residues in the CDR3. Germline V gene sequence: CDR1 GTSNPN, CDR2 SVGIG (reference sequence). V was trimmed by 5 bases and J by 2 bases, leaving 10 bases between them. The CDR3 DNA reads as TGTGCCTGGGGGGGGGCCGGCAATCAGCCCCAGCATTTT. Amino acids: CAWGGAGNQPQHF.

J is TRBJ2-3 and V is TRBV13; D gene ambiguous. V lost 0 bases, J lost 4 bases, and 14 bases lay in between. CDR3 size: 16 residues. The V gene's germline CDR1 is PRHDT and CDR2 FYEKMQ (reference sequence). As DNA, the CDR3 is TGTGCCAGCAGCTTAGGGGCAGTCACAGTCGCAGATACGCAGTATTTT. Protein: CASSLGAVTVADTQYF.

The rearrangement joins TRBV5-1 to TRBJ2-1; TRBD2 matches 7 bases. The germline V gene encodes CDR1 SGHRS and CDR2 YFSETQ. The CDR3 consists of 15 residues. Losses at the gene ends were 0 bases for V and 6 bases for J; bases not matched to a gene: 6. CDR3 sequence reads: CASSLEGGRVNEQFF. CDR3 DNA sequence: TGCGCCAGCAGCTTGGAGGGCGGGAGAGTCAATGAGCAGTTCTTC.

In the case of this clone: The same CDR3 also results from other DNA sequences found in this sample. The V gene is TRBV30, the J gene TRBJ2-3; D is perhaps TRBD2 (6 bases). V was pared by 0 bases and J by 4 bases, with 8 bases between. The CDR3 has 13 residues. CDR1 GTSNPN and CDR2 SVGIG come from the germline V gene (reference sequence). CDR3: CAWSVGRSDTQYF. CDR3 bases: TGTGCCTGGAGTGTCGGGAGATCAGATACGCAGTATTTT. The complete variable domain, with remaining parts taken from reference TRBV30 and TRBJ2-3, reads SQTIHQWPATLVQPVGSPLSLECTVEGTSNPNLYWYRQAAGRGLQLLFYSVGIGQISSEVPQNLSASRPQDRQFILSSKKLLLSDSGFYLCAWSVGRSDTQYFGPGTRLTVL.

Concerning this clone itself: One end of the junction varies from germline; a read error may be responsible. The J gene is TRBJ2-5, the V gene TRBV7-7, with no clear D. The CDR3 runs 14 residues. Germline CDR1 and CDR2: SSHAT and FNYEAQ (reference sequence). The CDR3 DNA reads as TGTGCTAGCAGCTTTGGAAGAGATGGAGAGACCCAGTACTTC. This sequence encodes CASSFGRDGETQYF.

The chain couples TRBV7-8 to TRBJ2-7, with 10 bases aligning to TRBD2. This CDR3 contains 19 residues. Germline CDR1 reads SGHVS; CDR2 reads FQNEAQ. Trimming cost V 3 bases and J 0 bases; bases outside gene matches: 14. CDR3: CASSFDPLSLAGNSYEQYF. The CDR3 DNA sequence: TGTGCCAGCAGCTTCGACCCCTTGTCACTAGCGGGGAACTCCTACGAGCAGTACTTC.

In its sample, this clone was seen a few times. The J gene is TRBJ2-1, the V gene TRBV20-1; the match to TRBD2 covers 8 bases. V gave up 6 bases and J gave up 11 bases; unmatched junction bases: 6. CDR3 length equals 11 residues. Germline V gene lookup returns CDR1 DFQATT and CDR2 SNEGSKA (reference sequence). CDR3 nucleotide sequence: TGCAGTGCCAGTTTAGCGGGGAAGCAGTTCTTC. It encodes CSASLAGKQFF.

In its sample, this clone was seen a few times. The gene calls are TRBV29-1 and TRBJ2-2, with D perhaps matching TRBD2 (5 bases). V lost 6 bases and J lost 5, with 13 bases in between. Germline CDR1 reads SQVTM; CDR2 reads ANQGSEA. The CDR3 length is 13 residues. The CDR3 nucleotides read TGCAGCGTCTCATTGTCGGGGACCGGGGAGCTGTTTTTT. It yields the protein CSVSLSGTGELFF.

This clone has a single count. The chain employs TRBV2 and TRBJ2-7; TRBD1 matches 7 bases. V was clipped by 5 bases and J by 2 bases; unmatched bases: 9. The CDR3 covers 15 residues. CDR1 and CDR2 (germline): SNHLY, FYNNEI. CDR3 in amino acids: CASSFLGQATYEQYF. The CDR3 coding sequence is TGTGCCAGCAGTTTCCTAGGACAGGCTACCTACGAGCAGTACTTC.

The rearrangement uses TRBV28 and TRBJ1-5, with D maybe TRBD1 (5 bases). This CDR3 contains 16 residues. The germline V gene has CDR1 MDHEN and CDR2 SYDVKM. The ends were cut back, 10 bases at V and 2 bases at J, with 21 bases in the middle. Here the CDR3 reads CATCTGSRVGNQPQHF. Written as DNA, the CDR3 is TGTGCCACCTGTACGGGGAGCAGGGTCGGCAATCAGCCCCAGCATTTT.

The CDR3: CASSEAEGSGANVLTF. CDR3 sequence (DNA): TGTGCCAGCTCTGAAGCGGAGGGCTCTGGGGCCAACGTCCTGACTTTC. The rearrangement joins TRBV18 to TRBJ2-6; TRBD2 might be the D (6 bases). CDR3 length equals 16 residues. V shed 6 bases and J shed 0 bases, with 12 bases lying between them. The germline CDR1 and CDR2 sequences are KGHSH and LQKENI.

This chain links TRBV21-1 with TRBJ2-7; the DNA was not used to check the table's D call, TRBD1. TRBV21-1 is classified as a pseudogene. The CDR3 is 18 amino acids. CDR3 bases: TGTGCCAGCAGCAAAGTTGGGTCGGACAGGGGGCATTCCCACGAGCAGTACTTC. Amino acid sequence: CASSKVGSDRGHSHEQYF.

This chain joins TRBV10-1 and TRBJ2-2, with D perhaps matching TRBD1 (5 bases). Trimming pared 10 bases from V and 6 bases from J, leaving 18 bases between. The CDR3 contains 14 residues. The germline gives CDR1 WNHNN, CDR2 SYGVQD (reference sequence). In DNA form, the CDR3 reads TGCGCCACCACCCCCCAGGGATTCGCCGGGGAGCTGTTTTTT. Translated: CATTPQGFAGELFF.

The V call is TRBV4-3, the J call TRBJ1-4; a weak D match, TRBD1 (5 bases). This CDR3 comprises 15 residues. Per the germline V gene, CDR1 is LGHNA and CDR2 is YSLEER. V shed 1 base and J shed 3 bases, with 9 bases lying between them. The CDR3 DNA reads as TGCGCCAGCAGCCAAGCCGGGGCAGCTAATGAAAAACTGTTTTTT. It specifies CASSQAGAANEKLFF.

The chain combines TRBV6-5 with TRBJ1-1, with 7 positions matching TRBD1. Looked up from germline, CDR1 is MNHEY and CDR2 is SVGAGI. V shed 5 bases, J shed 5 bases, and the junction held 8 bases outside the gene matches. The CDR3 loop spans 14 amino acids. In nucleotides, the CDR3 is TGTGCCAGCAGTCGCGACAGGGTCGGGACTGAAGCTTTCTTT. Translating gives CASSRDRVGTEAFF.

This chain connects TRBV4-1 to TRBJ2-1; the match to TRBD2 covers 10 bases. The junction had 11 bases not matched to a gene; V was cut back by 0 bases and J by 12 bases. CDR1 and CDR2 (germline): MGHRA, YSYEKL. This CDR3 is 16 amino acids long. The CDR3 sequence: CASSQDPGASGSRQFF. In nucleotides, the CDR3 is TGCGCCAGCAGCCAAGATCCCGGGGCTAGCGGGAGTCGGCAGTTCTTC.

V usage is TRBV19 and J usage is TRBJ2-7, with 7 bases matching TRBD1. The junction had 8 bases not matched to a gene; V was cut back by 3 bases and J by 6 bases. Germline CDR1 reads LNHDA; CDR2 reads SQIVND (reference sequence). The CDR3 runs 14 residues. The CDR3 nucleotides read TGTGCCAGTAGTATTGGGGGACAGACCTCCGAGCAGTACTTC. This translates into CASSIGGQTSEQYF. The variable domain in full, with the rest retrieved from reference TRBV19 and TRBJ2-7, is DGGITQSPKYLFRKEGQNVTLSCEQNLNHDAMYWYRQDPGQGLRLIYYSQIVNDFQKGDIAEGYSVSREKKESFPLTVTSAQKNPTAFYLCASSIGGQTSEQYFGPGTRLTVT.

The rearrangement links TRBV29-1 to TRBJ1-3; 8 bases fit TRBD1. The CDR3 runs 14 residues. The V segment lost 0 bases and the J segment 2 bases; nucleotides outside the gene matches: 0. Germline V CDR1 and CDR2: SQVTM, ANQGSEA. The DNA of the CDR3 is TGCAGCGTTGAAGAGGGACAGGCTGGAAACACCATATATTTT. Translation gives CSVEEGQAGNTIYF.

The rearrangement uses TRBV29-1 and TRBJ2-5; TRBD2 matches 8 bases. Looked up from germline, CDR1 is SQVTM and CDR2 is ANQGSEA. Trimming cost V 7 bases and J 5 bases; bases outside gene matches: 3. The CDR3 is made up of 11 amino acids. This CDR3 is CSAGLGETQYF. Written as DNA, the CDR3 is TGCAGCGCGGGACTAGGTGAGACCCAGTACTTC.

DNA of the CDR3: TGTGCCAGTAGTATGGCGGGACAGGGTATCCCAGCTTTCTTT. Its protein is CASSMAGQGIPAFF. The chain links TRBV19 to TRBJ1-1, with TRBD1 identical over 9 bases. In germline, CDR1 is LNHDA, CDR2 SQIVND (reference sequence). This CDR3 contains 14 residues. Trimming removed 3 bases from V and 10 bases from J; junction bases left unmatched: 9.

This chain joins TRBV9 and TRBJ2-2, with 7 bases identical to TRBD1. This CDR3 region has 15 residues. The germline gives CDR1 SGDLS, CDR2 YYNGEE. V shed 0 bases and J 6 bases; nucleotides not matched to a gene: 5. The chain's CDR3 is CASSVDPDRAGELFF. The CDR3 DNA is TGTGCCAGCAGCGTAGATCCCGACAGGGCCGGGGAGCTGTTTTTT.

This clone was found a few times. The chain links TRBV5-5 to TRBJ2-2, with TRBD1 as a possible D gene (5 bases). Trimming removed 5 bases at V and 0 bases at J, with 8 bases between. In germline, CDR1 is SGHKS, CDR2 YYEKEE (reference sequence). The CDR3 sequence is 14 residues long. CDR3 nucleotides: TGTGCCAGCAGACTGACAGCGAACACCGGGGAGCTGTTTTTT. Protein: CASRLTANTGELFF.

The V call is TRBV5-5, the J call TRBJ2-7; no definite D call. Per the germline V gene, CDR1 is SGHKS and CDR2 is YYEKEE (reference sequence). Trimming stripped 1 base from V and 5 bases from J, with 10 bases between. The CDR3 has 13 amino acids. The CDR3 is CASSLIPRDEQYF. CDR3 sequence (DNA): TGTGCCAGCAGCTTGATCCCACGGGACGAGCAGTACTTC.

This clone was detected a few times. This sequence joins TRBV10-3 and TRBJ2-7, with D hard to call. The V gene lost 0 bases and the J gene lost 7 bases, with 10 bases spanning the gap. This CDR3 contains 13 residues. Per germline, CDR1 ENHRY and CDR2 SYGVKD. CDR3 region: CAISESSAEEQYF. CDR3 coding DNA: TGTGCCATCAGTGAGTCGAGTGCGGAGGAGCAGTACTTC.

The rearrangement uses TRBV30 and TRBJ2-7, with a weak D call TRBD2 (5 bases). The germline V gene has CDR1 GTSNPN and CDR2 SVGIG (reference sequence). The CDR3 has 14 amino acids. Trimming took off 0 bases at V and 6 bases at J, with 15 bases between the two ends. The CDR3 nucleotides read TGTGCCTGGAGTGTAGGTGGCGGGTGGGCCGAGCAGTACTTC. Translating it yields CAWSVGGGWAEQYF. The entire variable domain, with the rest obtained from reference TRBV30 and TRBJ2-7, is as follows: SQTIHQWPATLVQPVGSPLSLECTVEGTSNPNLYWYRQAAGRGLQLLFYSVGIGQISSEVPQNLSASRPQDRQFILSSKKLLLSDSGFYLCAWSVGGGWAEQYFGPGTRLTVT.

The rearrangement uses TRBV6-1 and TRBJ2-1; D is uncertain. Trimming pared 3 bases from V and 7 bases from J, leaving 7 bases between. Germline CDR1 MNHNS, CDR2 SASEGT. CDR3 length equals 12 residues. As DNA, the CDR3 is TGTGCCAGCAGTGATCAACTTAATGAGCAGTTCTTC. Its protein is CASSDQLNEQFF.

V is TRBV5-1 and J is TRBJ1-1; D perhaps matches TRBD1 (6 bases). The germline CDR1 and CDR2 sequences are SGHRS and YFSETQ. The CDR3 spans 16 residues. Trimming cost V 4 bases and J 0 bases, with 16 bases left between them. CDR3 protein: CASSVAPGQVNTEAFF. The CDR3 region has the DNA TGCGCCAGCAGCGTCGCCCCGGGACAAGTGAACACTGAAGCTTTCTTT.